The clone carrying this T cell receptor beta chain occurred a few times. The antigen is unknown. TCRdb recomputed calls from the RT-PCR reads with MiXCR, one row per CDR3 protein. The profile covers 170,000 or so distinct CDR3 sequences, with roughly 10% appearing a single time and approximately 35% taken by the ten largest. The data derive from a study of response to subunit inactivated influenza vaccine. Trimming cost V 7 bases and J 2 bases, with 13 bases left between them. Germline V lookup: CDR1 MDHEN, CDR2 SYDVKM. The CDR3 sequence is 14 residues long. Study-level points and caveats: Researchers suggested that each seasonal influenza vaccination recruits few new T cells.

This chain joins TRBV28 and TRBJ2-3; D is undetermined. This clonotype was obtained from a man between 50 and 70 years old who received an inactivated influenza vaccine. Sequenced here: CD8+ T cells sorted from PBMCs, sampled about 24 months after vaccination. CDR3 sequence: CASTLGLLTDTQYF. CDR3 coding DNA: TGTGCCAGCACCCTGGGCCTCCTCACAGATACGCAGTATTTT.